This entry lists 7 T cell receptor beta chains sequenced from one sample in a study of cytomegalovirus exposure and HLA in healthy donors. The assay was immunoSEQ multiplex PCR, and TCRdb's table has in-frame clones only and misses some. The sample includes some 38,000 clones, just under 95% of them seen just once. The source material was PBMCs. The receptors originated from a man between 18 and 35 years old in good health and CMV-seronegative.

V and J are TRBV4-1 and TRBJ2-7, with D possibly matching TRBD1 (5 bases). The CDR3 has 12 residues. CDR1 and CDR2 from the germline V gene are MGHRA and YSYEKL. With 4 bases removed from V and 7 bases from J, the gap between germline ends came to 11 bases. CDR3 protein: CASSRPGLEQYF. The CDR3 region has the DNA TGCGCCAGCAGCCGACCAGGGTTGGAGCAGTACTTC.

This CDR3 is CASSGLAGEMDEQFF. CDR3 in DNA: TGTGCCAGCAGCGGATTAGCGGGAGAAATGGATGAGCAGTTCTTC. V gene TRBV9 combines with J gene TRBJ2-1, with 9 nucleotides matching TRBD2. The length of the CDR3 is 15 residues. CDR1 and CDR2 from the germline V gene are SGDLS and YYNGEE. Trimming at V came to 3 bases and at J to 8 bases, leaving 9 bases not matched to a gene.

Points on this clone: A junction end diverges from the germline sequence, so it may reflect a read error. The V gene is TRBV2, the J gene TRBJ2-1; D may be TRBD1 (6 bases). CDR1 is SNHLY and CDR2 is FYNNEI in the germline V gene. CDR3 length equals 15 residues. This CDR3 reads CASSGGLESSNEQFF. The CDR3, as DNA: TGTGCCAGCAGTGGGGGGCTAGAGTCCTCCAATGAGCAGTTCTTC.

CDR3 in amino acids: CASSLGEYNEQFF. CDR3 DNA sequence: TGTGCCAGCAGCCTAGGGGAATACAATGAGCAGTTCTTC. The rearrangement uses TRBV5-6 and TRBJ2-1; D might be TRBD1 (5 bases). Deletions cut 4 bases from V and 4 bases from J, with 9 bases between. Germline V gene sequence: CDR1 SGHDT, CDR2 YYEEEE. This CDR3 is built from 13 residues. Full variable domain (outside the CDR3, taken from reference TRBV5-6 and TRBJ2-1): DAGVTQSPTHLIKTRGQQVTLRCSPKSGHDTVSWYQQALGQGPQFIFQYYEEEERQRGNFPDRFSGHQFPNYSSELNVNALLLGDSALYLCASSLGEYNEQFFGPGTRLTVL.

The chain recombines TRBV11-2 with TRBJ2-3; 7 nucleotides agree with TRBD2. Germline V gene lookup returns CDR1 SGHAT and CDR2 FQNNGV. This CDR3 is built from 17 residues. The V and J ends lost 1 base and 5 bases, in that order; junction bases with no gene match: 12. Written as DNA, the CDR3 is TGTGCCAGCAGCTTAGCGACGGCTAGCGGACAATTAGATACGCAGTATTTT. Its protein product is CASSLATASGQLDTQYF. The whole variable domain, filled in from reference TRBV11-2 and TRBJ2-3, reads EAGVAQSPRYKIIEKRQSVAFWCNPISGHATLYWYQQILGQGPKLLIQFQNNGVVDDSQLPKDRFSAERLKGVDSTLKIQPAKLEDSAVYLCASSLATASGQLDTQYFGPGTRLTVL.

The chain carries TRBV19 and TRBJ1-4; D possibly corresponds to TRBD1 (6 bases). Germline lookup yields CDR1 LNHDA and CDR2 SQIVND (reference sequence). Trimming shortened V by 2 bases and J by 5 bases, and 12 bases separated the two germline ends. The length of the CDR3 is 15 residues. In DNA form, the CDR3 reads TGTGCCAGTAGTATAATGACAGACAGGAATGAAAAACTGTTTTTT. Translation gives CASSIMTDRNEKLFF. Full variable domain (rest looked up from reference TRBV19 and TRBJ1-4): DGGITQSPKYLFRKEGQNVTLSCEQNLNHDAMYWYRQDPGQGLRLIYYSQIVNDFQKGDIAEGYSVSREKKESFPLTVTSAQKNPTAFYLCASSIMTDRNEKLFFGSGTQLSVL.

The chain combines TRBV5-1 with TRBJ2-3; 10 bases align to TRBD1. CDR1 is SGHRS, CDR2 YFSETQ, per germline. The V gene end was trimmed by 4 bases and the J gene end by 4 bases; junction bases not matched to a gene: 18. The length of the CDR3 is 19 residues. The CDR3 here is CASSAIGTGATSAADTQYF. In DNA, the CDR3 is TGCGCCAGCAGCGCGATAGGGACAGGGGCGACATCCGCCGCAGATACGCAGTATTTT.